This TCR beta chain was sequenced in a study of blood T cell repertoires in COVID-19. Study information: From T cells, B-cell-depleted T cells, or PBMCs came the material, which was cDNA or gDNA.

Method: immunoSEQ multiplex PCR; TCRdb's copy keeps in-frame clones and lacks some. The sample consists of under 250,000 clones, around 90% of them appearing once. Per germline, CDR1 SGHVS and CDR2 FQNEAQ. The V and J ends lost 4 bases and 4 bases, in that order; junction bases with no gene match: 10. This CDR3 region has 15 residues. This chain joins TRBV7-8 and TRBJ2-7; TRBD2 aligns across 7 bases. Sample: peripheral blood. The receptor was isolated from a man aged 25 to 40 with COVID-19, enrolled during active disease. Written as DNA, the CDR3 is TGTGCCAGCAGCTCTAGACTAGTAGCGGGTTACGAGCAGTACTTC. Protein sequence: CASSSRLVAGYEQYF.